This T cell receptor (beta chain) comes out of a study of blood T cell repertoires in COVID-19. Study-wide background: Sources were T cells, B-cell-depleted T cells, or PBMCs; the material itself was cDNA or gDNA.

Some clones are missing from TCRdb's copy, which holds only in-frame ones; the method was immunoSEQ multiplex PCR. Of 100,000 or so clones in the sample, roughly 80% are singletons; the top ten hold less than 20%. V lost 3 bases and J lost 7; bases outside the gene matches: 6. The CDR3 length is 16 residues. Looked up from germline, CDR1 is KGHSH and CDR2 is LQKENI. This TCR was sampled from a woman between 65 and 79 years old with acute or convalescent COVID-19. V gene TRBV18 combines with J gene TRBJ2-1; TRBD2 matches 13 bases. The sequencing input was peripheral blood. CDR3 in amino acids: CASSPTSGGAGNEQFF. The CDR3 nucleotides read TGTGCCAGCTCACCCACTAGCGGGGGGGCCGGAAATGAGCAGTTCTTC.